The rows below give T cell receptor beta chains drawn from one sample of a study of blood T cell repertoires in COVID-19. The repertoire was sequenced with immunoSEQ multiplex PCR; TCRdb's copy has only in-frame clones and lacks some. The data contain around 250,000 clones, roughly 85% of them singletons. The specimen was PBMCs or T cells enriched from blood (not recorded which). The receptors were sampled from a woman aged 50 to 60 with acute COVID-19. CDR3s include the opening cysteine and the closing phenylalanine or tryptophan. The D gene is left open where the match is weak. The size entry is marked missing in some rows and otherwise reads once, few, many or a size class.

abundance	v_gene	j_gene	d_gene	CDR3aa	CDR3nt
.	TRBV7-8	TRBJ2-5	TRBD2	CASTMPKGLAIETQYF	TGTGCCAGCACTATGCCGAAGGGACTAGCGATAGAGACCCAGTACTTC
few	TRBV4-3	TRBJ1-2	TRBD1	CASSQGGQDEDGYTF	TGCGCCAGCAGCCAAGGGGGACAGGACGAAGATGGCTACACCTTC
.	TRBV30	TRBJ1-2	.	CAWRVAKGYTF	TGTGCCTGGAGGGTAGCGAAGGGCTACACCTTC
.	TRBV13	TRBJ1-2	.	CASSFRDNYGYTF	TGTGCCAGCAGCTTTCGGGATAACTATGGCTACACCTTC
few	TRBV5-4	TRBJ1-1	TRBD1	CASKQGAKDTEAFF	TGTGCCAGCAAACAGGGGGCAAAGGACACTGAAGCTTTCTTT
.	TRBV11-3	TRBJ2-3	.	CASSLRGNTDTQYF	TGTGCCAGCAGCTTACGGGGGAACACAGATACGCAGTATTTT
.	TRBV25-1	TRBJ2-5	TRBD1	CASSHDRGFQETQYF	TGTGCCAGCAGTCACGACAGGGGCTTCCAAGAGACCCAGTACTTC
.	TRBV7-2	TRBJ1-2	.	CASSLPGRNLYGYTF	TGTGCCAGCAGCTTACCGGGGAGAAACCTCTATGGCTACACCTTC
once	TRBV6-2/TRBV6-3	TRBJ1-2	TRBD1	CASSSRGEGYTF	TGTGCCAGCAGTAGCAGGGGGGAAGGCTACACCTTC
.	TRBV19	TRBJ1-2	.	CASTLGGYGYTF	TGTGCCAGTACCCTGGGGGGATATGGCTACACCTTC